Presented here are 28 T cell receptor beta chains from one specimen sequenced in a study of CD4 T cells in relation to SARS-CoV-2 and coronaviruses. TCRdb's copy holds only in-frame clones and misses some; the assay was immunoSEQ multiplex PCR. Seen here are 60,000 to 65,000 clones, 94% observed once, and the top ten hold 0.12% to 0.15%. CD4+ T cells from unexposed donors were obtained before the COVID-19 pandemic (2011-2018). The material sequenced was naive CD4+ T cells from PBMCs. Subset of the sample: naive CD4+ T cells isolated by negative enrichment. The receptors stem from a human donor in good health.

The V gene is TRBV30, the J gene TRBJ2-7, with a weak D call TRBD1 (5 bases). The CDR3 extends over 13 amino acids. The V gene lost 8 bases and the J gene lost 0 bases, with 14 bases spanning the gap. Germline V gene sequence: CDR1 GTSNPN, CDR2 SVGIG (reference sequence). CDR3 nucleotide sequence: TGTGCCGGTGGGGCTCCCCCCTCCTACGAGCAGTACTTC. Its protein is CAGGAPPSYEQYF.

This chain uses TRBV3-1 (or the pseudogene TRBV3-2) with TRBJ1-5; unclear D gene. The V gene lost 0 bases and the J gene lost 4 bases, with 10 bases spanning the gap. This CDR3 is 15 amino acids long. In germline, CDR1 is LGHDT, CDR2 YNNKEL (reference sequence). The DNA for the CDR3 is TGTGCCAGCAGCCAAGAACCTCTGGGGAATCAGCCCCAGCATTTT. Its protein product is CASSQEPLGNQPQHF.

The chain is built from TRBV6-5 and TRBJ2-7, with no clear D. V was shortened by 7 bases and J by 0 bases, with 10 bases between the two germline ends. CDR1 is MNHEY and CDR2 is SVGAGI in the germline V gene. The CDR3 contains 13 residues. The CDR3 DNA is TGTGCCAGCACGGGTTTCGGCTCCTACGAGCAGTACTTC. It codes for CASTGFGSYEQYF.

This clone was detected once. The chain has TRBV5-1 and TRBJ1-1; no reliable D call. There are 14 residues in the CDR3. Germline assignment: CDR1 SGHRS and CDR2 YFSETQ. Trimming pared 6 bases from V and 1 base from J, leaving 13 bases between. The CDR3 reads CASTFGPGNTEAFF. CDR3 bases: TGCGCCAGCACCTTCGGACCGGGGAACACTGAAGCTTTCTTT. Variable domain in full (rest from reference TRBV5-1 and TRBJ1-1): KAGVTQTPRYLIKTRGQQVTLSCSPISGHRSVSWYQQTPGQGLQFLFEYFSETQRNKGNFPGRFSGRQFSNSRSEMNVSTLELGDSALYLCASTFGPGNTEAFFGQGTRLTVV.

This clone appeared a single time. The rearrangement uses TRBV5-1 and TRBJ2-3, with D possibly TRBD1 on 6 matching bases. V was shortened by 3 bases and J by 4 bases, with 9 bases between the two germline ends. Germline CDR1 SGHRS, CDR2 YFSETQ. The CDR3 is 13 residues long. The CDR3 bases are TGCGCCAGCAGCTACTACAGGGCAGATACGCAGTATTTT. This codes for CASSYYRADTQYF. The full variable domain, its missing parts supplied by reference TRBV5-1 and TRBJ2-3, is KAGVTQTPRYLIKTRGQQVTLSCSPISGHRSVSWYQQTPGQGLQFLFEYFSETQRNKGNFPGRFSGRQFSNSRSEMNVSTLELGDSALYLCASSYYRADTQYFGPGTRLTVL.

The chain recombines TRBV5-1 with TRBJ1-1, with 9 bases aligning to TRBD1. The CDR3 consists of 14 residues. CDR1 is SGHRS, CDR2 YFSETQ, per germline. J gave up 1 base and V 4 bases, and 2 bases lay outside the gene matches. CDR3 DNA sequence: TGCGCCAGCAGCCGGGGACAGGGGAACACTGAAGCTTTCTTT. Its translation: CASSRGQGNTEAFF.

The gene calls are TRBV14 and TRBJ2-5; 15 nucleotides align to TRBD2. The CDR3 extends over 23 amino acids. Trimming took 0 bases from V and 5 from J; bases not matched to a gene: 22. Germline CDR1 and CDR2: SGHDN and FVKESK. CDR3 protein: CASSQDRREGARTSGRAAETQYF. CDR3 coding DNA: TGTGCCAGCAGCCAAGATCGCAGAGAAGGGGCACGGACTAGCGGGAGGGCAGCCGAGACCCAGTACTTC.

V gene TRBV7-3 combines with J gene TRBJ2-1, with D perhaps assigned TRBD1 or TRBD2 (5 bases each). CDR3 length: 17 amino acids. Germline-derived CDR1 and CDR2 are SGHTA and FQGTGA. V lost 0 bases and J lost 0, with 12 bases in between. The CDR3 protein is CASSLTSPGSSYNEQFF. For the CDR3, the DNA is TGTGCCAGCAGCTTAACTTCCCCAGGGAGCTCCTACAATGAGCAGTTCTTC.

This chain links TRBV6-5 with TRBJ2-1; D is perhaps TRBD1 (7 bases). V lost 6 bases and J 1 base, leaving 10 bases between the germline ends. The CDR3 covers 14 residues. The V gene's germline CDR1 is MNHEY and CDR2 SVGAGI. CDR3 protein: CASRAGQSYNEQFF. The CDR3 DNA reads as TGTGCCAGCAGGGCGGGACAGTCCTACAATGAGCAGTTCTTC.

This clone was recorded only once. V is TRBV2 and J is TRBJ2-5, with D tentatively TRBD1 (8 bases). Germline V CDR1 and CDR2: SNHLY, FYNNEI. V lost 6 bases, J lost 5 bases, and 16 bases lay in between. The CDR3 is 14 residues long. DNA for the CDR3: TGTGCCAGCAGAGAACAGGGGGGGGTGGAGACCCAGTACTTC. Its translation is CASREQGGVETQYF.

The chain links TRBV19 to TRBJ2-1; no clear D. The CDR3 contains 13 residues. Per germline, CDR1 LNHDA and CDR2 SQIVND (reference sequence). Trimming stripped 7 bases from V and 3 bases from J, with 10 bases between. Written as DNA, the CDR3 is TGTGCCAGTAAGAAAGGACGCTACAATGAGCAGTTCTTC. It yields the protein CASKKGRYNEQFF.

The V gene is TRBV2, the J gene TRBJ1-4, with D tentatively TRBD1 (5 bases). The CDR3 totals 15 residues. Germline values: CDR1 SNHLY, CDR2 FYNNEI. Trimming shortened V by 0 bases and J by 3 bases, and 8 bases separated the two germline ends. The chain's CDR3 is CASSEAGVPNEKLFF. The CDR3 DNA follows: TGTGCCAGCAGTGAAGCGGGGGTACCTAATGAAAAACTGTTTTTT.

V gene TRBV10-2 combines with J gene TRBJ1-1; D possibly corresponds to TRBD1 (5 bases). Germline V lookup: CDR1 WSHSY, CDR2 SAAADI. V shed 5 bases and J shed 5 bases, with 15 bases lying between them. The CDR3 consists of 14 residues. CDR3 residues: CASSWLGRGTEAFF. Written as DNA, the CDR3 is TGCGCCAGCAGTTGGCTCGGAAGGGGTACTGAAGCTTTCTTT.

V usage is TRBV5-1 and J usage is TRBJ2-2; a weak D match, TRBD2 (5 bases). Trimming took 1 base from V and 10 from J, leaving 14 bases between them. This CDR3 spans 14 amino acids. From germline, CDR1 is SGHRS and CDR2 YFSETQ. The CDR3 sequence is CASSLLSGILELFF. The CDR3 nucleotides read TGCGCCAGCAGCTTGTTATCGGGGATCTTGGAGCTGTTTTTT.

CDR3 nucleotides: TGTGCCAGCAGCTACCGGGACAGGCAATTCTACGAGCAGTACTTC. This codes for CASSYRDRQFYEQYF. The rearrangement links TRBV7-2 to TRBJ2-7; 8 bases fit TRBD1. This CDR3 has 15 residues. Trimming at V came to 4 bases and at J to 3 bases, leaving 8 bases not matched to a gene. Germline V gene lookup returns CDR1 SGHTA and CDR2 FQGNSA.

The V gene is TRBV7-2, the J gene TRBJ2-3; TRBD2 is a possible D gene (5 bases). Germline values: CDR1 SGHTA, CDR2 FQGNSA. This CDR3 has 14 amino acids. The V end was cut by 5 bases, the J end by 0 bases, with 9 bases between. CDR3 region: CASSRGISTDTQYF. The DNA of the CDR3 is TGTGCCAGCAGCCGGGGAATTAGCACAGATACGCAGTATTTT. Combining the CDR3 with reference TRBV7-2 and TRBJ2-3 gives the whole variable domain GAGVSQSPSNKVTEKGKDVELRCDPISGHTALYWYRQSLGQGLEFLIYFQGNSAPDKSGLPSDRFSAERTGGSVSTLTIQRTQQEDSAVYLCASSRGISTDTQYFGPGTRLTVL.

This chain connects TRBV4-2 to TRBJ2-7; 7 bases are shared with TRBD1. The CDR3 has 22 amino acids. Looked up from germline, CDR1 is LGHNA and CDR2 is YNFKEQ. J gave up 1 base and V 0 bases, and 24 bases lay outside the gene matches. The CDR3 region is CASSQEDGAGRYLGGVSYEQYF. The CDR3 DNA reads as TGTGCCAGCAGCCAAGAGGACGGCGCCGGACGGTACCTAGGGGGCGTATCCTACGAGCAGTACTTC.

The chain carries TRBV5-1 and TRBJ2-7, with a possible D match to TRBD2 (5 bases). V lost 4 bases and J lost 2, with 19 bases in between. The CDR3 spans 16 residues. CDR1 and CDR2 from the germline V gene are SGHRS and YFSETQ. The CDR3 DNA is TGCGCCAGCAGCCCTTTGGCTAGCAAAGGGACCTACGAGCAGTACTTC. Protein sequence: CASSPLASKGTYEQYF.

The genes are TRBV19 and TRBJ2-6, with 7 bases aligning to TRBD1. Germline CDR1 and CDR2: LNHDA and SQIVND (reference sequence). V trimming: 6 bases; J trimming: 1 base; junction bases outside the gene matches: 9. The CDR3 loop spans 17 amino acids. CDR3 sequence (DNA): TGTGCCAGTAGCCTAGACAGGGCCTTGTCTGGGGCCAACGTCCTGACTTTC. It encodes CASSLDRALSGANVLTF.

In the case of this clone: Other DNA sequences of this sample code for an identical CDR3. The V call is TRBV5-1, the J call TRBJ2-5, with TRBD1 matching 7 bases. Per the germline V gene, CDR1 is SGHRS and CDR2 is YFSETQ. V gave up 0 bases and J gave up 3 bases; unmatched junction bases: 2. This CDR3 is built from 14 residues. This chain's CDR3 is CASSLGTGEETQYF. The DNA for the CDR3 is TGCGCCAGCAGCTTGGGTACAGGGGAAGAGACCCAGTACTTC.

The CDR3 DNA sequence: TGTGCCAGCAGTTTCGGTACTTTGAGGGGAGGCGTGGGGAGAGGCAATCAGCCCCAGCATTTT. It yields the protein CASSFGTLRGGVGRGNQPQHF. V is TRBV28 and J is TRBJ1-5; a weak D match, TRBD1 (5 bases). Germline V gives CDR1 MDHEN, CDR2 SYDVKM. Between the trimmed V and J ends, which lost 3 bases and 2 bases, there was a span of 29 bases. This CDR3 comprises 21 residues.

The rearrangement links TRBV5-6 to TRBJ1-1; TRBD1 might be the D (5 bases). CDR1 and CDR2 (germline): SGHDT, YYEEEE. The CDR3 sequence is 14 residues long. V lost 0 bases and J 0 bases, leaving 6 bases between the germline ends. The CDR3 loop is CASSLDRMNTEAFF. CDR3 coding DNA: TGTGCCAGCAGCTTGGACAGGATGAACACTGAAGCTTTCTTT.

The CDR3 sequence is CASPGRAGLPTDTQYF. CDR3 bases: TGTGCCAGCCCGGGGAGGGCGGGACTACCAACAGATACGCAGTATTTT. This chain joins TRBV7-9 and TRBJ2-3; TRBD2 matches at 7 bases. Germline values: CDR1 SEHNR, CDR2 FQNEAQ (reference sequence). The CDR3 extends over 16 amino acids. J was trimmed by 3 bases and V by 8 bases; bases with no gene match: 14.

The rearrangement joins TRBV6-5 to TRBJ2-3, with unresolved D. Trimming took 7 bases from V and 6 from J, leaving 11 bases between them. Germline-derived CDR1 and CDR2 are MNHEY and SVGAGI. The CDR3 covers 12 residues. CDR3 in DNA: TGTGCCAGCATATACAGTCACGATACGCAGTATTTT. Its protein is CASIYSHDTQYF.

CDR3 protein: CASSDPGTSVSGANVLTF. The CDR3 DNA sequence: TGCGCCAGCAGTGACCCCGGGACTAGTGTCTCTGGGGCCAACGTCCTGACTTTC. This sequence joins TRBV10-2 and TRBJ2-6, with 8 bases identical to TRBD2. The CDR3 sequence is 18 residues long. CDR1 WSHSY and CDR2 SAAADI come from the germline V gene. V lost 3 bases, J lost 0 bases, and 7 bases stayed unmatched.

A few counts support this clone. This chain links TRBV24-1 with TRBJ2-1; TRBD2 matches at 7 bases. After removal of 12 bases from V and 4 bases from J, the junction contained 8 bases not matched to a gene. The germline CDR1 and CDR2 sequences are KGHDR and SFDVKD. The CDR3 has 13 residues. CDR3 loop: CAAQRGGYNEQFF. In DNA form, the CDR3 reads TGTGCCGCCCAGCGGGGCGGTTACAATGAGCAGTTCTTC.

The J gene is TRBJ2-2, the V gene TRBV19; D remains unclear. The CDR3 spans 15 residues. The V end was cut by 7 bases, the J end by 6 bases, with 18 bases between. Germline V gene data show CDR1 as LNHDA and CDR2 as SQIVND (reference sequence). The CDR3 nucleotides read TGTGCCAGTACCCCCCCCGCCCTTAGACCCGGGGAGCTGTTTTTT. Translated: CASTPPALRPGELFF.

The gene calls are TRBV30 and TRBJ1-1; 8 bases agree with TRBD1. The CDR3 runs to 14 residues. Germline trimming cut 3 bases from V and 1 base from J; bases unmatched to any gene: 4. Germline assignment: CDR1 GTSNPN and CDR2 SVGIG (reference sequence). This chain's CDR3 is CAWSRDRKNTEAFF. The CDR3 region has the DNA TGTGCCTGGAGCCGGGACAGGAAGAACACTGAAGCTTTCTTT.